There are many counts of the clone carrying this TCR beta chain. This entry belongs to a study of T cells after posttransplantation cyclophosphamide. Germline V gives CDR1 SGHVS, CDR2 FNYEAQ. V lost 4 bases to trimming and J lost 2 bases, with 14 bases between them. This CDR3 comprises 15 residues. Assay: immunoSEQ multiplex PCR; the TCRdb copy retains only in-frame clones and omits some. The sample yields around 24,000 clones, without any singletons. This related bone marrow graft donor gave peripheral blood on the day of marrow donation. The source material was PBMCs. This chain links TRBV7-6 with TRBJ2-5, with D perhaps TRBD1 (6 bases). This TCR derives from an older woman in good health, CMV-negative, and a related stem cell transplant donor. The CDR3 is CASSSSGTPQETQYF. The CDR3 DNA follows: TGTGCCAGCAGCTCCTCCGGGACACCGCAAGAGACCCAGTACTTC. The complete variable domain, with remaining parts taken from reference TRBV7-6 and TRBJ2-5, reads GAGVSQSPRYKVTKRGQDVALRCDPISGHVSLYWYRQALGQGPEFLTYFNYEAQQDKSGLPNDRFSAERPEGSISTLTIQRTEQRDSAMYRCASSSSGTPQETQYFGPGTRLLVL.